Each of the 11 T cell receptor beta chains below was sequenced from the same sample in a study of T cell changes during pregnancy in multiple sclerosis. Using immunoSEQ multiplex PCR, the repertoire was profiled, and TCRdb retains in-frame clones only, with some absent. This table has 55,000 to 65,000 clones, 94% appearing once. Specimen: CD8+ T cells from peripheral blood mononuclear cells, collected in the third trimester of pregnancy. The receptors were sampled from a female donor with multiple sclerosis, enrolled in a pregnancy study.

For the CDR3, the DNA is TGTGCCAGCAGGATTTATGGACAGGGCCTCGTAGATGAGCAGTTCTTC. Amino acids: CASRIYGQGLVDEQFF. The rearrangement joins TRBV27 to TRBJ2-1, with 8 bases matching TRBD1. CDR3 length: 16 residues. Germline CDR1 and CDR2: MNHEY and SMNVEV (reference sequence). V dropped 6 bases and J dropped 8; count of bases not matched to a gene: 15.

V usage is TRBV27 and J usage is TRBJ1-2; no clear D. The CDR3 length is 19 residues. The ends were cut back, 0 bases at V and 1 base at J, with 21 bases in the middle. The V gene's germline CDR1 is MNHEY and CDR2 SMNVEV (reference sequence). CDR3 bases: TGTGCCAGCAGTTTATCGGTTCTGTTCGGGGATCAGGATAACTATGGCTACACCTTC. This translates into CASSLSVLFGDQDNYGYTF.

This clone was counted once. This chain joins TRBV6-5 and TRBJ2-4; no clear D gene. Looked up from germline, CDR1 is MNHEY and CDR2 is SVGAGI. The CDR3 extends over 13 amino acids. V shed 0 bases and J shed 6 bases, with 6 bases lying between them. CDR3 protein: CASSYSASNIQYF. The DNA of the CDR3 is TGTGCCAGCAGTTACTCGGCTTCAAACATTCAGTACTTC.

This clone was picked up a small number of times. The CDR3, as DNA: TGTGCCAGCAGCTTCGGGACAGCCTACGAGCAGTACTTC. As protein: CASSFGTAYEQYF. The genes are TRBV7-2 and TRBJ2-7; 7 bases agree with TRBD1. This CDR3 region has 13 residues. The germline CDR1 and CDR2 sequences are SGHTA and FQGNSA. The trim removed 3 bases at V and 2 bases at J, leaving 1 base unmatched.

The V call is TRBV19, the J call TRBJ2-7, with D perhaps matching TRBD1 (5 bases). Deletions cut 10 bases from V and 3 bases from J, with 10 bases between. CDR3 length: 11 amino acids. The germline V gene encodes CDR1 LNHDA and CDR2 SQIVND (reference sequence). The CDR3 loop reads CATTDSYEQYF. CDR3 DNA: TGTGCCACCACCGACAGCTACGAGCAGTACTTC.

The chain recombines TRBV30 with TRBJ1-4; tentatively, D is TRBD1 (6 bases). The length of the CDR3 is 14 residues. V lost 1 base and J 6 bases, leaving 12 bases between the germline ends. Looked up from germline, CDR1 is GTSNPN and CDR2 is SVGIG (reference sequence). The CDR3 loop reads CAWSGSRGDEKLFF. In DNA, the CDR3 is TGTGCCTGGAGTGGGTCCAGGGGCGATGAAAAACTGTTTTTT.

The rearrangement uses TRBV20-1 and TRBJ2-7; D gene unclear. CDR1 is DFQATT, CDR2 SNEGSKA, per germline (reference sequence). The CDR3 totals 11 residues. The V end lost 0 bases, the J end lost 6 bases, and 6 bases lay between the germline ends. CDR3 protein: CSARDGFEQYF. CDR3 nucleotide sequence: TGCAGTGCTAGAGATGGCTTCGAGCAGTACTTC.

The chain carries TRBV29-1 and TRBJ2-7, with unresolved D. The V gene lost 2 bases and the J gene lost 2 bases, with 13 bases spanning the gap. The CDR3 runs to 14 residues. The germline V gene encodes CDR1 SQVTM and CDR2 ANQGSEA. The CDR3 coding sequence is TGCAGCGTTGAATTGAGCGAAGGAACCTACGAGCAGTACTTC. Residues: CSVELSEGTYEQYF.

This chain uses TRBV6-4 with TRBJ1-1; 9 bases map to TRBD1. With 6 bases clipped from V and 0 bases from J, the junction kept 2 bases outside the gene matches. This CDR3 comprises 14 residues. CDR1 is MRHNA and CDR2 is SNTAGT in the germline V gene. CDR3 region: CASRGQGMNTEAFF. The CDR3 region has the DNA TGTGCCAGCAGGGGACAGGGTATGAACACTGAAGCTTTCTTT.

This clone was recorded at least ten times. The same CDR3 also results from other DNA sequences found in this sample. This chain joins TRBV5-1 and TRBJ2-3; perhaps TRBD1 as D (6 bases). The V end lost 0 bases, the J end lost 0 bases, and 8 bases lay between the germline ends. Germline lookup yields CDR1 SGHRS and CDR2 YFSETQ. The CDR3 runs to 15 residues. The CDR3 DNA sequence: TGCGCCAGCAGCTTGGTACAGGGTAGCACAGATACGCAGTATTTT. Translated: CASSLVQGSTDTQYF.

This clone was counted once. The chain uses TRBV6-1 and TRBJ2-1; TRBD2 might be the D (7 bases). The germline V gene has CDR1 MNHNS and CDR2 SASEGT. Trimming stripped 8 bases from V and 9 bases from J, with 14 bases between. The length of the CDR3 is 12 residues. The CDR3, as DNA: TGTGCCAGCTCCGAAAGGGGGGGTGAGCAGTTCTTC. Its protein is CASSERGGEQFF.